The entry below describes one TCR beta chain. Its antigen is unidentified. Trimming took 4 bases from V and 6 from J; bases not matched to a gene: 5. Germline V gene sequence: CDR1 KGHSH, CDR2 LQKENI. The CDR3 sequence is 15 residues long. Sequencing used immunoSEQ v3.0 at survey level. About 35,000-50,000 T-cell genomes per sample were the sequencing target. The data were produced by immunoSEQ multiplex PCR, yet TCRdb's version contains in-frame clones alone and is incomplete. The data hold 20,000 to 25,000 clones, with 80% to 85% observed a single time. The data stem from a study of long-term antiretroviral therapy in people with HIV. General study points: Blood specimens, gathered between about 2003 and 2018, were possibly obtained under older ART regimens.

The clonotype comes from a woman in her thirties or forties with HIV. The genes are TRBV18 and TRBJ2-1, with 11 nucleotides matching TRBD2. Sequencing used unsorted PBMCs, obtained 1.2 years after starting antiretroviral therapy. The CDR3 is CASSRTSGSANEQFF. DNA for the CDR3: TGTGCCAGCTCACGAACTAGCGGGAGTGCCAATGAGCAGTTCTTC. Filled out from reference TRBV18 and TRBJ2-1, the complete variable domain reads NAGVMQNPRHLVRRRGQEARLRCSPMKGHSHVYWYRQLPEEGLKFMVYLQKENIIDESGMPKERFSAEFPKEGPSILRIQQVVRGDSAAYFCASSRTSGSANEQFFGPGTRLTVL.